This record covers a single T cell receptor beta chain. Its antigen remains unknown. Reverse transcription of all isolated RNA meant that expressed TCRB transcripts were sequenced. Sequencing was performed with immunoSEQ multiplex PCR; in TCRdb, only in-frame clones are kept and a portion is missing. This sample yields fewer than 500,000 clones, of which roughly 14% are seen a single time; approximately 0.035% belongs to the top ten. CDR1 and CDR2 (germline): SGDLS, YYNGEE. V lost 3 bases and J lost 2, with 11 bases in between. CDR3 length: 14 amino acids. The sample comes from a study of beta chain features in type 1 diabetes. Overall study results and limits: At VDJ recombination sites, type 1 diabetes patients had fewer insertions and more deleted nucleotides.

Each of the CD4+ naive, central memory, regulatory and stem cell-like memory populations was sorted via CD45RO/CCR7/CD25/CD127/CD95/CD27. This rearrangement joins TRBV9 to TRBJ1-1; possible D gene TRBD1, 5 bases. The sequenced material came from naive CD4+ T cells from blood. This sequence was found in a man aged 30-40 years in good health. This chain's CDR3 is CASSAGLINTEAFF. Here the CDR3 DNA reads TGTGCCAGCAGCGCGGGACTGATTAACACTGAAGCTTTCTTT.